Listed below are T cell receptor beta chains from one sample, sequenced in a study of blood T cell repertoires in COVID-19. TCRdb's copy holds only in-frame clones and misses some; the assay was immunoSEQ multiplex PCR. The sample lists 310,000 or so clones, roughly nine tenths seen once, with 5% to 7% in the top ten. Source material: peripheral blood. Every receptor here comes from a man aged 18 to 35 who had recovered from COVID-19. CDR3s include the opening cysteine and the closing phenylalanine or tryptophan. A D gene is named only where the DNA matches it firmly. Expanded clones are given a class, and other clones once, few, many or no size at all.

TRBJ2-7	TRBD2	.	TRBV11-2	CASSARLAGDRAEQYF	TGTGCCAGCAGCGCCCGACTAGCGGGAGACCGGGCCGAGCAGTACTTC
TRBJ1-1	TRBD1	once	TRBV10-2	CASQGAGTEAFF	TGCGCCAGTCAGGGGGCTGGCACTGAAGCTTTCTTT
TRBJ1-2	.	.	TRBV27	CASTPRGAPSNYGYTF	TGTGCCAGCACCCCCCGGGGGGCCCCCTCTAACTATGGCTACACCTTC
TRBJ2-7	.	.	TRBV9	CASSAGVEQYF	TGTGCCAGCAGCGCCGGGGTGGAGCAGTACTTC
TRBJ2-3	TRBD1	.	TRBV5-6	CASSIPHRGPGDTQYF	TGTGCCAGCAGCATTCCACACAGGGGGCCCGGAGATACGCAGTATTTT
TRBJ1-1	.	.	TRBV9	CASSAVPMNTEAFF	TGTGCCAGCAGCGCGGTACCGATGAACACTGAAGCTTTCTTT
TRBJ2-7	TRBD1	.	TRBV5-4	CASSIPGQGSYEQYF	TGTGCCAGCAGCATCCCGGGACAGGGCTCCTACGAGCAGTACTTC
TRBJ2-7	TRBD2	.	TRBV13	CASSTSGRSTYEQYF	TGTGCCAGCAGCACAAGCGGGAGGTCAACCTACGAGCAGTACTTC
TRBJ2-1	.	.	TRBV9	CASSVVGGNNEQFF	TGTGCCAGCAGCGTAGTGGGCGGGAACAATGAGCAGTTCTTC
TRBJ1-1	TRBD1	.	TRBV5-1	CASSLSGTGGTEAFF	TGCGCCAGCAGCTTATCCGGGACAGGCGGGACTGAAGCTTTCTTT
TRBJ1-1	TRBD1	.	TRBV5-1	CASRSGTGGTEAFF	TGCGCCAGCAGGTCCGGGACAGGGGGTACTGAAGCTTTCTTT
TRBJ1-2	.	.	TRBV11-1	CASSPDLAYGYTF	TGTGCCAGCAGCCCGGACTTAGCCTATGGCTACACCTTC
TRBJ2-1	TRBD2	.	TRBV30	CAWSVGTSGYNEQFF	TGTGCCTGGAGTGTTGGGACTAGCGGTTACAATGAGCAGTTCTTC
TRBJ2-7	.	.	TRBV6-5	CASSYSRQTQLYEQYF	TGTGCCAGCAGTTACTCGAGACAGACTCAACTTTACGAGCAGTACTTC
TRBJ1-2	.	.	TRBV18	CASSPRGDYGYTF	TGTGCCAGCTCACCACGCGGAGACTATGGCTACACCTTC
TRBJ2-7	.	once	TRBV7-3	CASSKGVGGYEQYF	TGTGCCAGCAGCAAAGGGGTAGGGGGCTACGAGCAGTACTTC
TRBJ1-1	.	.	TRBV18	CASSPAGVTEAFF	TGTGCCAGCTCACCGGCGGGAGTCACTGAAGCTTTCTTT
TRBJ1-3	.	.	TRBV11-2	CASSQGGGGNTIYF	TGTGCCAGCAGCCAGGGAGGGGGAGGAAACACCATATATTTT
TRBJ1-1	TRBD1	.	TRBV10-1	CASSGDRVTEAFF	TGCGCCAGCAGCGGGGACAGGGTCACTGAAGCTTTCTTT
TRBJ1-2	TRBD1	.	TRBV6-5	CASRPGQGASGYTF	TGTGCCAGCAGACCCGGGCAGGGGGCGAGTGGCTACACCTTC
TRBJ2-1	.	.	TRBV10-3	CAISESGLSSYNEQFF	TGTGCCATCAGTGAGTCGGGACTTAGCTCCTACAATGAGCAGTTCTTC
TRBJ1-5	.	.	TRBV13	CASSLVPPHRFRLHQPQHF	TGTGCCAGCAGCTTAGTCCCTCCCCACAGGTTCAGATTGCATCAGCCCCAGCATTTT
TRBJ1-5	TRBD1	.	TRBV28	CASRSNRPGTGDSNQPQHF	TGTGCCAGCAGATCGAATCGTCCCGGGACAGGGGATAGCAATCAGCCCCAGCATTTT
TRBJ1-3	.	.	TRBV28	CASSSGQTGNTIYF	TGTGCCAGCAGTTCCGGACAGACCGGAAACACCATATATTTT
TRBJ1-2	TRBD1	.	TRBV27	CASTPWTGANYGYTF	TGTGCCAGCACCCCTTGGACAGGGGCAAACTATGGCTACACCTTC
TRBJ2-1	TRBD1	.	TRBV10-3	CAISEPLSGTAGKNEQFF	TGTGCCATCAGTGAGCCTCTCTCCGGGACAGCCGGCAAAAATGAGCAGTTCTTC
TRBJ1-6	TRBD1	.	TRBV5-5	CASSWGTGGRDSPLHF	TGTGCCAGCAGCTGGGGGACAGGGGGCAGGGATTCACCCCTCCACTTT
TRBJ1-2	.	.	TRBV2	CASSWDWKNGYTF	TGTGCCAGCAGCTGGGACTGGAAAAATGGCTACACCTTC
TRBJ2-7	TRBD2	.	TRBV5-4	CASSWTSVTYEQYF	TGTGCCAGCAGCTGGACTAGCGTTACCTACGAGCAGTACTTC
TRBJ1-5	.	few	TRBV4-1	CASSQGDTYSNQPQHF	TGCGCCAGCAGCCAAGGGGACACCTATAGCAATCAGCCCCAGCATTTT
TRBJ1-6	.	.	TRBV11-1	CASSFRGLGSPLHF	TGTGCCAGCAGCTTCAGGGGTTTGGGTTCACCCCTCCACTTT
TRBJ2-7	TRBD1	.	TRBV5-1	CASSCRWLGTGIYEQYF	TGCGCCAGCAGCTGTAGATGGTTGGGGACAGGGATTTACGAGCAGTACTTC
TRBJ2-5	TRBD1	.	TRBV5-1	CASSSPRQGAPQGTQYF	TGCGCCAGCAGCTCGCCGCGACAGGGGGCCCCACAAGGGACCCAGTACTTC
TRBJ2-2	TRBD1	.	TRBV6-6	CASSYPGTGDTGELFF	TGTGCCAGCAGTTACCCCGGGACAGGGGACACCGGGGAGCTGTTTTTT
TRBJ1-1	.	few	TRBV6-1	CASSEVVNTEAFF	TGTGCCAGCAGTGAAGTCGTTAACACTGAAGCTTTCTTT
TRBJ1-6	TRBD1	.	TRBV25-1	CASRTGGPSPLHF	TGTGCCAGCAGGACAGGGGGCCCTTCACCCCTCCACTTT
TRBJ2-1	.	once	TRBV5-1	CASSLAVTAGSSYNEQFF	TGCGCCAGCAGCTTGGCCGTGACAGCAGGTAGCTCCTACAATGAGCAGTTCTTC
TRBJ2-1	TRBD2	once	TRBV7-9	CASSSGTNNEQFF	TGTGCCAGCAGCTCCGGGACTAACAATGAGCAGTTCTTC
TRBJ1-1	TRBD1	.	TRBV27	CASFPLGQLNTEAFF	TGTGCCAGCTTTCCCCTGGGACAGTTGAACACTGAAGCTTTCTTT
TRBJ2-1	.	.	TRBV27	CASRLTGGEQGQFF	TGTGCCAGCAGATTGACCGGGGGTGAACAAGGGCAGTTCTTC
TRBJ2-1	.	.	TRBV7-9	CASSPSIPNEQFF	TGTGCCAGCAGCCCTTCTATCCCCAATGAGCAGTTCTTC
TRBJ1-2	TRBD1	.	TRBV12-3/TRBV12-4	CASSLGTGYGYTF	TGTGCCAGCAGTTTGGGGACAGGGTATGGCTACACCTTC
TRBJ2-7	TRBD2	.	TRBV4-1	CASSPDSGRPHYEQYF	TGCGCCAGCAGCCCGGATAGCGGGAGGCCCCACTACGAGCAGTACTTC
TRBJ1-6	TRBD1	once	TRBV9	CASSPSGTGNSPLHF	TGTGCCAGCAGCCCCTCCGGGACAGGGAATTCACCCCTCCACTTT
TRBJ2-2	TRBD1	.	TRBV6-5	CASRQGRDGELFF	TGTGCCAGCAGACAGGGGAGAGACGGGGAGCTGTTTTTT
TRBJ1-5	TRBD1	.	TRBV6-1	CASSEIGQGLSNQPQHF	TGTGCCAGCAGTGAAATCGGACAGGGGTTGAGCAATCAGCCCCAGCATTTT
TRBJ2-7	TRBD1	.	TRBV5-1	CASSLSLLGQGPKEQYF	TGCGCCAGCAGCTTGAGCCTCCTGGGACAGGGACCGAAGGAGCAGTACTTC
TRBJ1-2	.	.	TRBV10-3	CATTALTADTPNYGYTF	TGTGCCACAACCGCCCTCACGGCCGACACCCCTAACTATGGCTACACCTTC
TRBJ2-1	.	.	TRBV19	CASGGAVNEQFF	TGTGCCAGTGGGGGCGCCGTTAATGAGCAGTTCTTC
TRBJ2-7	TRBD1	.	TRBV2	CASSASGTGPEQYF	TGTGCCAGCAGTGCGTCCGGGACAGGGCCCGAGCAGTACTTC
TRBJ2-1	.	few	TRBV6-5	CASSYSGQINEQFF	TGTGCCAGCAGTTACAGTGGACAAATCAATGAGCAGTTCTTC
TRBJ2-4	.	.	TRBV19	CASSMRGAKNIQYF	TGTGCCAGTAGTATGAGAGGAGCCAAAAACATTCAGTACTTC
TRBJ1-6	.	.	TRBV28	CASSVRQPPLHF	TGTGCCAGCAGTGTCCGACAGCCGCCCCTCCACTTT
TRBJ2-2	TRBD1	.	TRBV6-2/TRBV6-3	CASSIRTGYLFF	TGTGCCAGCAGTATCCGGACAGGGTATCTGTTTTTT
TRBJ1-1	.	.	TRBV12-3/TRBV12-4	CASSWSVNTEAFF	TGTGCCAGCAGTTGGTCAGTGAACACTGAAGCTTTCTTT
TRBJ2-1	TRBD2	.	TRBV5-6	CASSLEVAGTGNEQFF	TGTGCCAGCAGCTTGGAGGTAGCGGGGACTGGCAATGAGCAGTTCTTC